A selection of T cell receptor beta chains follows, all from one sample in a study of blood T cells in healthy people across ages. TCRdb independently ran MiXCR on the 5' RACE reads; one entry per CDR3 protein. The profile shows 950,000 to 1,200,000 distinct CDR3 sequences, around two fifths of them singletons. Sequenced input: blood. The origin of the receptors is a man younger than 35 in good health. CDR3s leave out the opening cysteine and the closing phenylalanine or tryptophan. The order of the fields is J gene, D gene, V gene, CDR3 protein. A D gene is named only where the DNA matches it firmly.

TRBJ2-3,-,TRBV15,ATSRDRMRGVTDTQY
TRBJ1-1,TRBD1,TRBV20-1,SARAERTGTEAF
TRBJ2-3,-,TRBV19,ASSWRIQTDTQY
-,-,TRBV20-1,SARDTRVAYNEQY
TRBJ2-1,-,TRBV7-8,ASSSPDRYNEQF
TRBJ1-1,-,TRBV3-1,ASSQERGWAEAF
TRBJ2-7,-,TRBV5-6,ASSFLTDRAYEQY
TRBJ2-5,TRBD2,TRBV3-1,ASSQGRDYKETQY
TRBJ1-1,-,TRBV29-1,SVNEAF
TRBJ1-2,-,TRBV5-1,ASSAGHTYGYT
TRBJ2-3,-,TRBV10-2,ASSDRDSTDTQY
TRBJ1-6,-,TRBV3-1,ASSQGAGNSPLH
TRBJ2-3,-,TRBV3-1,ASSQSEADTQY
TRBJ1-4,-,TRBV21-1,ASTPGRETTNEKLF
-,-,TRBV20-1,SALTGRNEQY
TRBJ2-6,-,TRBV11-2,ASSKSGANVLT
TRBJ2-3,TRBD2,TRBV20-1,SARELAGTTDTQY
TRBJ2-1,-,TRBV20-1,SASDGEQF
TRBJ2-2,-,TRBV20-1,SARDRGAPPGELF
TRBJ1-2,-,TRBV12-3/TRBV12-4,ASRFLNYGYT
TRBJ2-1,-,TRBV10-3,AIRSLGDEQF
TRBJ2-1,TRBD2,TRBV7-2,ASSLQASGGHEQF
TRBJ1-1,-,TRBV24-1,ATSDPTQGNTEAF
TRBJ2-5,-,TRBV20-1,SAIYAGGGETQY
TRBJ1-1,-,TRBV6-2/TRBV6-3,ASTIYKNTEAF
TRBJ2-1,TRBD2,TRBV6-2/TRBV6-3,ASSRERGRSYNEQF
TRBJ2-5,-,TRBV7-2,ASSLNRDKETQY
TRBJ1-1,-,TRBV20-1,SARGQAYGGNTEAF
TRBJ1-1,-,TRBV27,ASSPPGPGTEAF
TRBJ2-7,-,TRBV7-2,ASSLVGRGDNEQY
TRBJ2-5,-,TRBV7-9,ASAMQALLETQY